These T cell receptor beta chains were read from a single sample in a study of OX40 agonist ivuxolimab in advanced cancers. TCRdb keeps only in-frame clones here, not all; method: immunoSEQ multiplex PCR. Counted here are tens of thousands of clones, about four fifths occurring once; the ten biggest clones make up less than 6%. The source material was CD4+ or CD8+ T cells sorted from blood, sampled in a trial of the OX40 agonist ivuxolimab. Receptors originate from an adult with an advanced solid tumor such as melanoma, head and neck, liver or kidney cancer. Both conserved end residues are part of each CDR3. A D gene is named only where the DNA matches it firmly. Clone size appears in some rows only: once, few, many, or a class for an expanded clone.

v_gene	abundance	j_gene	d_gene	CDR3nt	CDR3aa
TRBV7-3	-	TRBJ1-5	-	TGTGCCAGCAGCCCCCCAGGGAAAAGTAGCAATCAGCCCCAGCATTTT	CASSPPGKSSNQPQHF
TRBV19	-	TRBJ2-2	-	TGTGCCAGTAGTACAGGGATGAACACCGGGGAGCTGTTTTTT	CASSTGMNTGELFF
TRBV7-8	-	TRBJ2-1	-	TGTGCCAGCAGCTCAGCCATGGGAGGGGGGAATGAGCAGTTCTTC	CASSSAMGGGNEQFF
TRBV28	-	TRBJ1-4	TRBD1	TGTGCCAGCTCGACAGGGTGGTATGATGAAAAACTGTTTTTT	CASSTGWYDEKLFF
TRBV29-1	-	TRBJ1-2	-	TGCAGCGTGGGAGACAGCTACACCTTC	CSVGDSYTF
TRBV4-3	few	TRBJ2-2	TRBD2	TGCGCCAGCAGCCAGCAAGCGGGGGGTCACTACACCGGGGAGCTGTTTTTT	CASSQQAGGHYTGELFF
TRBV5-1	-	TRBJ2-7	-	TGCGCCAGCAGCTTGGTCGGCAAGTACGAGCAGTACTTC	CASSLVGKYEQYF
TRBV5-8	-	TRBJ1-4	TRBD1	TGTGCCAGCAGCTCACCGGGACAGGGGTACGCGGATGAAAAACTGTTTTTT	CASSSPGQGYADEKLFF
TRBV7-2	-	TRBJ1-2	-	TGTGCCAGCACGGGGGGGATCGGTAACTATGGCTACACCTTC	CASTGGIGNYGYTF
TRBV5-1	-	TRBJ2-2	-	TGCGCCAGCAGCTCGGGACTTCCGAACACCGGGGAGCTGTTTTTT	CASSSGLPNTGELFF
TRBV7-3	-	TRBJ1-6	TRBD1	TGTGCCAGCAGCCCCGGACAGGGTAATTCACCCCTCCACTTT	CASSPGQGNSPLHF
TRBV4-1	-	TRBJ2-1	TRBD2	TGCGCCAGCAGCCTGGGACTAGCGGGAGGTAGGCGCAATGAGCAGTTCTTC	CASSLGLAGGRRNEQFF
TRBV6-6	-	TRBJ2-7	-	TGTGCCAGCATCGACCACAGGGGAGGGTACGAGCAGTACTTC	CASIDHRGGYEQYF
TRBV6-1	-	TRBJ2-3	TRBD1	TGTGCCAGCAGAGTGACAGGGAGCACAGATACGCAGTATTTT	CASRVTGSTDTQYF
TRBV7-6	few	TRBJ1-6	-	TGTGCCAGCAGCCCTCGTAGGGATTCACCCCTCCACTTT	CASSPRRDSPLHF
TRBV5-1	-	TRBJ2-7	-	TGCGCCAGCAGCTTGGACGTCAATTCCTACGAGCAGTACTTC	CASSLDVNSYEQYF
TRBV5-1	once	TRBJ2-7	-	TGCGCCAGCAGCTTGGGAGCACAGGGTCAAGAGCAGTACTTC	CASSLGAQGQEQYF
TRBV19	-	TRBJ2-2	TRBD1	TGTGCCAGTGAGGGACAGTACACCGGGGAGCTGTTTTTT	CASEGQYTGELFF
TRBV5-1	-	TRBJ2-6	-	TGCGCCAGCAGCACCGTCTCTGGGGCCAACGTCCTGACTTTC	CASSTVSGANVLTF
TRBV5-4	-	TRBJ2-2	TRBD2	TGTGCCAGCAGCCCGACAGCGGGGGCGAACACCGGGGAGCTGTTTTTT	CASSPTAGANTGELFF
TRBV5-1	-	TRBJ1-1	TRBD1	TGCGCCAGCAGCCTGACAGGGGGTCGTAGCACTGAAGCTTTCTTT	CASSLTGGRSTEAFF
TRBV10-3	-	TRBJ2-2	TRBD1	TGTGCCATCAGTGTGACAGGGGTTGAGGAGCTGTTTTTT	CAISVTGVEELFF
TRBV13	once	TRBJ2-7	-	TGTGCCAGCAGCTTAGTGTGGGACTCGAGAAGCTCCTACGAGCAGTACTTC	CASSLVWDSRSSYEQYF
TRBV28	-	TRBJ2-7	-	TGTGCCAGCAGTTTTCAGACAGCTTCCTACGAGCAGTACTTC	CASSFQTASYEQYF
TRBV7-9	-	TRBJ2-3	-	TGTGCCAGCAGCTTAGTTGGAGCAGATACGCAGTATTTT	CASSLVGADTQYF
TRBV10-3	-	TRBJ1-2	-	TGTGCCATCAGTGATCCTAGGGAGGATGGCTACACCTTC	CAISDPREDGYTF
TRBV6-1	-	TRBJ1-4	-	TGTGCCAGCAGACAGGGTCTTATGGGTGAAAAACTGTTTTTT	CASRQGLMGEKLFF
TRBV28	-	TRBJ1-4	-	TGTGCCAGCAGGAGGGCAGGGAATGAAAAACTGTTTTTT	CASRRAGNEKLFF
TRBV7-6	-	TRBJ1-1	-	TGTGCCAGCAGCTCCAGGGCACACGACATGAACACTGAAGCTTTCTTT	CASSSRAHDMNTEAFF
TRBV28	-	TRBJ2-1	-	TGTGCCAGCAGATCTATTCTCAGGGACAATGAGCAGTTCTTC	CASRSILRDNEQFF
TRBV25-1	once	TRBJ1-1	-	TGTGCCAGCAGTGAATTTGGCAGGGCTGGTAACACTGAAGCTTTCTTT	CASSEFGRAGNTEAFF
TRBV5-6	few	TRBJ2-4	-	TGTGCCAGCAGCCAGAGACGGGACCGAATTAAAAACATTCAGTACTTC	CASSQRRDRIKNIQYF
TRBV5-1	-	TRBJ2-5	-	TGCGCCAGCAGGGAGACAGCGAAAGAGACCCAGTACTTC	CASRETAKETQYF
TRBV6-1	-	TRBJ2-2	-	TGTGCCAGCGAGGCCTCATCGAACACCGGGGAGCTGTTTTTT	CASEASSNTGELFF
TRBV7-2	-	TRBJ2-1	-	TGTGCCAGCAGCTTAGGGGTTAGCTCCTACAATGAGCAGTTCTTC	CASSLGVSSYNEQFF
TRBV10-3	once	TRBJ1-3	-	TGTGCCACCCAGGATAGCTCTGGAAACACCATATATTTT	CATQDSSGNTIYF
TRBV28	-	TRBJ2-7	TRBD1	TGTGCCAGCAGTAGATTACAGGGGTCAATGTCCTACGAGCAGTACTTC	CASSRLQGSMSYEQYF
TRBV18	-	TRBJ1-1	-	TGTGCCAGCTCACGTGAGGCAGGGCAAGCTTTCTTT	CASSREAGQAFF
TRBV27	-	TRBJ2-3	-	TGTGCCAGCAGTCCCAGGGGTGGGGCCCCAGATACGCAGTATTTT	CASSPRGGAPDTQYF
TRBV27	few	TRBJ1-5	-	TGTGCCAGCAGTTCTGGGGGAGGCAATCAGCCCCAGCATTTT	CASSSGGGNQPQHF
TRBV7-7	-	TRBJ2-5	TRBD2	TGTGCTAGCAGTCCTGGACTAGCGGGAAGACAAGAGACCCAGTACTTC	CASSPGLAGRQETQYF
TRBV2	once	TRBJ1-4	TRBD1	TGTGCCAGCAGGAGGGGGCAGAATGAAAAACTGTTTTTT	CASRRGQNEKLFF
TRBV5-3	-	TRBJ2-1	-	TGTGCCAGAAGCTTGGACGGACTACCGAATCATAATGAGCAGTTCTTC	CARSLDGLPNHNEQFF